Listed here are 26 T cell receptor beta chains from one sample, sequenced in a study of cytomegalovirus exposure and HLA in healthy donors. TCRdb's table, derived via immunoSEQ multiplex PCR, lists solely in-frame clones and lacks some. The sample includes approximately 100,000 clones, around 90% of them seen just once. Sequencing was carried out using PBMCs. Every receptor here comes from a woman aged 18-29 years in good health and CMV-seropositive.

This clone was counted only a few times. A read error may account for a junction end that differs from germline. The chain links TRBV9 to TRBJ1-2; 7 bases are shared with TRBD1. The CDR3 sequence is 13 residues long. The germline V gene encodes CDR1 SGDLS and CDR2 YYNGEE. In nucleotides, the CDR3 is TGTGCCAGCAGCAAGACAGGGATCTATGCCTACACCTTC. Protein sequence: CASSKTGIYAYTF. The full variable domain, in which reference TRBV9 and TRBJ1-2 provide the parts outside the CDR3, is DSGVTQTPKHLITATGQRVTLRCSPRSGDLSVYWYQQSLDQGLQFLIQYYNGEERAKGNILERFSAQQFPDLHSELNLSSLELGDSALYFCASSKTGIYAYTFGSGTRLTVV.

CDR3 nucleotides: TGTGCCAGCTCACCCTTGGCAGGTCCTTATAATTCACCCCTCCACTTT. Protein product: CASSPLAGPYNSPLHF. This chain links TRBV18 with TRBJ1-6; no reliable D call. Per germline, CDR1 KGHSH and CDR2 LQKENI. V lost 3 bases, J lost 4 bases, and 13 bases lay in between. The CDR3 is 16 amino acids.

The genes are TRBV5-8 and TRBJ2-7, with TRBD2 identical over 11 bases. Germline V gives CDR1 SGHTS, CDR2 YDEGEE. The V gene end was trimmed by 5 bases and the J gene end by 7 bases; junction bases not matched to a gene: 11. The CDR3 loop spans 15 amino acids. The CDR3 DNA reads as TGTGCCAGCAGATATTTAGCGGGGGGGCTGAAAGAGCAGTACTTC. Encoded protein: CASRYLAGGLKEQYF.

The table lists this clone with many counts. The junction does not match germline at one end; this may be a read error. CDR3 sequence: CASSLSSKDTQYF. CDR3 nucleotide sequence: TGTGCCAGCAGCTTATCTAGCAAAGATACGCAGTATTTT. The J gene is TRBJ2-3, the V gene TRBV7-2, with D tentatively TRBD2 (5 bases). The germline CDR1 and CDR2 sequences are SGHTA and FQGNSA. This CDR3 has 13 residues.

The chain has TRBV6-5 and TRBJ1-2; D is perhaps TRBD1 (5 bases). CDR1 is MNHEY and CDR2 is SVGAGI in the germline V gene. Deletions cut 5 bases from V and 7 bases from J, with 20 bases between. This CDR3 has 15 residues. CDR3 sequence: CASSPSGTFAGGYTF. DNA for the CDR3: TGTGCCAGCAGTCCCTCTGGGACTTTTGCTGGTGGCTACACCTTC.

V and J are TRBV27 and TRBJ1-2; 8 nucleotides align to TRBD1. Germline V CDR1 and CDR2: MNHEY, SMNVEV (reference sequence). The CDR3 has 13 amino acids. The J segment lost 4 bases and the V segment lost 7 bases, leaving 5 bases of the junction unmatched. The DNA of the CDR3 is TGTGCCAGCATAGGACAGGGAAGCTATGGCTACACCTTC. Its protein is CASIGQGSYGYTF.

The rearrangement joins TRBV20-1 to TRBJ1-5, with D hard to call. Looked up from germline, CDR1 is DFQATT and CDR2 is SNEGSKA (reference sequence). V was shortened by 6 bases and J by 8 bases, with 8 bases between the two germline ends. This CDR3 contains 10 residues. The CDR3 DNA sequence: TGCAGTGCAAACACAGAGCCCCAGCATTTT. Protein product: CSANTEPQHF.

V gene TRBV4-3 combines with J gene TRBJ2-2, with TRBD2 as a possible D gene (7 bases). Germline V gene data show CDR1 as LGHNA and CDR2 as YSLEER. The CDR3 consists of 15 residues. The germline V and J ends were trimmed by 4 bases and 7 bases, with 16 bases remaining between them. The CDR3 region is CASSRLGGRDGELFF. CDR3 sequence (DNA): TGCGCCAGCAGCCGCCTGGGGGGGCGGGACGGGGAGCTGTTTTTT.

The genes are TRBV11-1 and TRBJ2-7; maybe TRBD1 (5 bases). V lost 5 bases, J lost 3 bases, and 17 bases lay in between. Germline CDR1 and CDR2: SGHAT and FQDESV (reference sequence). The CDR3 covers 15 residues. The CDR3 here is CASSLRGYGYYEQYF. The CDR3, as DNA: TGTGCCAGCAGCCTTAGGGGTTACGGCTACTACGAGCAGTACTTC. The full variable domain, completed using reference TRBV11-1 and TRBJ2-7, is EAEVAQSPRYKITEKSQAVAFWCDPISGHATLYWYRQILGQGPELLVQFQDESVVDDSQLPKDRFSAERLKGVDSTLKIQPAELGDSAMYLCASSLRGYGYYEQYFGPGTRLTVT.

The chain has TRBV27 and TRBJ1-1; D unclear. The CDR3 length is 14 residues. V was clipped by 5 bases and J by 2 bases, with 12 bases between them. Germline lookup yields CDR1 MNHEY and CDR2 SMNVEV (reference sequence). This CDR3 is CASSRAVPNTEAFF. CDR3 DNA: TGTGCCAGCAGTAGAGCGGTTCCTAACACTGAAGCTTTCTTT.

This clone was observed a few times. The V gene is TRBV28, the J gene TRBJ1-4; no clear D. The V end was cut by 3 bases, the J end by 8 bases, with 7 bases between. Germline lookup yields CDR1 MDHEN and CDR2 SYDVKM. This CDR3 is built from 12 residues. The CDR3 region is CASSLRGEKLFF. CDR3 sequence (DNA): TGTGCCAGCAGTTTGCGCGGGGAAAAACTGTTTTTT. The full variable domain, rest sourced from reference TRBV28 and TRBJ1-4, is DVKVTQSSRYLVKRTGEKVFLECVQDMDHENMFWYRQDPGLGLRLIYFSYDVKMKEKGDIPEGYSVSREKKERFSLILESASTNQTSMYLCASSLRGEKLFFGSGTQLSVL.

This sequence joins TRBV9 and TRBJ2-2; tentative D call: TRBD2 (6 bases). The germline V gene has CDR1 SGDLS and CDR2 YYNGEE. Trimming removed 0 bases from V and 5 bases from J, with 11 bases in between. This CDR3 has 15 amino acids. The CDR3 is CASSVGGDFTGELFF. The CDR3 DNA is TGTGCCAGCAGCGTAGGAGGGGACTTTACCGGGGAGCTGTTTTTT. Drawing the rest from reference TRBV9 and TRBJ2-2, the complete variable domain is DSGVTQTPKHLITATGQRVTLRCSPRSGDLSVYWYQQSLDQGLQFLIQYYNGEERAKGNILERFSAQQFPDLHSELNLSSLELGDSALYFCASSVGGDFTGELFFGEGSRLTVL.

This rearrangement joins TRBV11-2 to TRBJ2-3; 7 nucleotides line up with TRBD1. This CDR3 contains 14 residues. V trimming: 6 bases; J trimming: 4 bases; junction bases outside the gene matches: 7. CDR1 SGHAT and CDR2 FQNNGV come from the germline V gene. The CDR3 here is CASRVIGGADTQYF. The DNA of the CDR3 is TGTGCCAGCAGGGTCATAGGGGGCGCAGATACGCAGTATTTT.

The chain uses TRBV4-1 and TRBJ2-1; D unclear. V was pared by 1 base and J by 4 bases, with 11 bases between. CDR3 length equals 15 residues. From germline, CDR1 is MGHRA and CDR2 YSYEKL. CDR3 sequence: CASSQVQARYNEQFF. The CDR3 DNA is TGCGCCAGCAGCCAAGTCCAAGCTAGGTACAATGAGCAGTTCTTC.

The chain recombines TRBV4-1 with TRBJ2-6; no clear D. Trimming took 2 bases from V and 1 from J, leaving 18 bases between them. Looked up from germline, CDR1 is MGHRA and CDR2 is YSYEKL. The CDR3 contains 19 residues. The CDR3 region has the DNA TGCGCCAGCAGCCAACCCCGACTCCTCAACTGGTCTGGGGCCAACGTCCTGACTTTC. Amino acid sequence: CASSQPRLLNWSGANVLTF.

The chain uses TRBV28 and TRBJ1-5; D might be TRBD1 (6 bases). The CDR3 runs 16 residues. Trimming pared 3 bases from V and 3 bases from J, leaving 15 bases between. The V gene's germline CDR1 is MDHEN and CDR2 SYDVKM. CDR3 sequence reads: CASSFRGAHINQPQHF. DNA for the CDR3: TGTGCCAGCAGTTTCCGGGGGGCGCATATCAATCAGCCCCAGCATTTT.

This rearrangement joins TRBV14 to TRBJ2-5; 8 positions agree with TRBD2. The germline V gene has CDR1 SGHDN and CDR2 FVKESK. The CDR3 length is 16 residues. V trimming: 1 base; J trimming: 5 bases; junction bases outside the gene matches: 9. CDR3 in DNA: TGTGCCAGCAGCCAAGGAAACGGGGGGGATTTGGAGACCCAGTACTTC. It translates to CASSQGNGGDLETQYF. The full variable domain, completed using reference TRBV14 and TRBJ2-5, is EAGVTQFPSHSVIEKGQTVTLRCDPISGHDNLYWYRRVMGKEIKFLLHFVKESKQDESGMPNNRFLAERTGGTYSTLKVQPAELEDSGVYFCASSQGNGGDLETQYFGPGTRLLVL.

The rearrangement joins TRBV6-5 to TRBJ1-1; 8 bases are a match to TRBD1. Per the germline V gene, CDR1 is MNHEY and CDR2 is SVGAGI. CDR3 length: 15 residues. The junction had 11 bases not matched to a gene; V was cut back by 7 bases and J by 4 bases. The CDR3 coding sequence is TGTGCCAGCACCCCCTCGGAGACAGGGGCCACTGAAGCTTTCTTT. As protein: CASTPSETGATEAFF.

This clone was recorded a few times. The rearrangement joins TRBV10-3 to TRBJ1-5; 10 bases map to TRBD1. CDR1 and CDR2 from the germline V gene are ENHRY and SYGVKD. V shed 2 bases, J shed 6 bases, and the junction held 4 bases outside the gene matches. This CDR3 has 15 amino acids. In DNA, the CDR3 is TGTGCCATCAGTGAGGGACAGGGGGGGAGTCAGCCCCAGCATTTT. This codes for CAISEGQGGSQPQHF.

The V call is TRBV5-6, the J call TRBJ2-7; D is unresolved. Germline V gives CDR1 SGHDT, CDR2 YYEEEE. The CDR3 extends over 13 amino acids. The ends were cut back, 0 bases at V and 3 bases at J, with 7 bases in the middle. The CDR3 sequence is CASSLVYNYEQYV. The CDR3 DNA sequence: TGTGCCAGCAGCTTGGTATACAACTACGAGCAGTACGTC.

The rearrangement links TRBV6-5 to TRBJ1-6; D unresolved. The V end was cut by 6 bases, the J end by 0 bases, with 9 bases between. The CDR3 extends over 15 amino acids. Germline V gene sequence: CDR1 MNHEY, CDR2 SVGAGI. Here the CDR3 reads CASSLYSSYNSPLHF. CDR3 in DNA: TGTGCCAGCAGCCTCTATAGCTCCTATAATTCACCCCTCCACTTT.

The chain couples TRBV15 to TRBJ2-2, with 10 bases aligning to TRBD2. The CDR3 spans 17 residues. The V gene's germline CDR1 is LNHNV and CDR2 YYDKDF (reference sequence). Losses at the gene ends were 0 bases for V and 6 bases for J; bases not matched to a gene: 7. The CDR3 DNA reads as TGTGCCACCAGCAGAGATCTAACCAGCGGGGGGGCCGGGGAGCTGTTTTTT. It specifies CATSRDLTSGGAGELFF.

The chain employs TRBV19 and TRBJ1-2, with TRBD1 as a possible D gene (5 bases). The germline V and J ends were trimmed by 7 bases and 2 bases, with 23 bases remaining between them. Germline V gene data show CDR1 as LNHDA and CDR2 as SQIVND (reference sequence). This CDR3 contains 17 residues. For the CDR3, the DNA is TGTGCCAGTAAGGGGCAGCGGGGAGGCCCAGGCAACTATGGCTACACCTTC. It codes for CASKGQRGGPGNYGYTF.

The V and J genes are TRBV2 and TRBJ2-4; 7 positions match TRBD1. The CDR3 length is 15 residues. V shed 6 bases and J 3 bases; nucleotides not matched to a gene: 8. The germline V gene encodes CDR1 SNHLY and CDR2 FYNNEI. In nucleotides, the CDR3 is TGTGCCAGCAGAATCACAGGGGCCTTCAAAAACATTCAGTACTTC. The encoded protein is CASRITGAFKNIQYF. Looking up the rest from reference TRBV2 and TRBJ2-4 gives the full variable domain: EPEVTQTPSHQVTQMGQEVILRCVPISNHLYFYWYRQILGQKVEFLVSFYNNEISEKSEIFDDQFSVERPDGSNFTLKIRSTKLEDSAMYFCASRITGAFKNIQYFGAGTRLSVL.

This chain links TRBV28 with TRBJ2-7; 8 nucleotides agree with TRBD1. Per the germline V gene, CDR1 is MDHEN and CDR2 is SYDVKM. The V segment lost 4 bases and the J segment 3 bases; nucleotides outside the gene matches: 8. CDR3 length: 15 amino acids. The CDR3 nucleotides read TGTGCCAGCAGTTCCAGGGGGCGGAGATTCTACGAGCAGTACGTC. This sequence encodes CASSSRGRRFYEQYV.

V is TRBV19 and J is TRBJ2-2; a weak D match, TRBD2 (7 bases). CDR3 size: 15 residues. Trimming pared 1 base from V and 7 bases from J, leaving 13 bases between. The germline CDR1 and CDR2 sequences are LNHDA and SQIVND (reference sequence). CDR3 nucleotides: TGTGCCAGTAGTATAGGGGGGGGCCGTGTCGGGGAGCTGTTTTTT. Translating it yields CASSIGGGRVGELFF.